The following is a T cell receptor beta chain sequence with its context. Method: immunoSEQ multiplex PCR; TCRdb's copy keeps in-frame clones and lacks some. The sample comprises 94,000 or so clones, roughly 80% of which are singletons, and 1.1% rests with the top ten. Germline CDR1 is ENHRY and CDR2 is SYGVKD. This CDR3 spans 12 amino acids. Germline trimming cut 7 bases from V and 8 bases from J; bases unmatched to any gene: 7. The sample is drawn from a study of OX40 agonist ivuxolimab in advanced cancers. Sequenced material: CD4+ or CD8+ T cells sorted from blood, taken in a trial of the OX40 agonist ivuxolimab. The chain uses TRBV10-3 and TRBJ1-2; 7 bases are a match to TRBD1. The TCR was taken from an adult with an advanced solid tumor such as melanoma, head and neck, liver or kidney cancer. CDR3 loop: CAITQGVQGYTF. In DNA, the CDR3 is TGTGCCATCACTCAGGGGGTTCAAGGCTACACCTTC.